What follows is one T cell receptor beta chain and its context. Ages ranged from roughly 18 to 100 years, with residence in approximately 25 US areas. Clinical histories supplied by participants themselves formed the basis of cohort assignment. Authors' analysis steps: Estimation of nucleated cell counts relied on the amplification of reference gene primers. TCRdb's table, derived via immunoSEQ multiplex PCR, lists solely in-frame clones and lacks some. V, J and clone size reflect that table, while D and trimming were determined from the DNA. In the table there are around 130,000 clones, almost 85% of which are singletons. This sample was included in a study of blood T cell repertoires in COVID-19. On the study more broadly: From T cells, B-cell-depleted T cells, or PBMCs came the material, which was cDNA or gDNA.

The CDR3 totals 15 residues. Germline-derived CDR1 and CDR2 are SGHNT and YYREEE (reference sequence). V was clipped by 0 bases and J by 0 bases; unmatched bases: 3. The TCR comes from a woman between 50 and 59 years old with acute COVID-19. The rearrangement uses TRBV5-4 and TRBJ2-7; 7 bases fit TRBD2. Sequenced: PBMCs or T cells enriched from blood (not recorded which). CDR3 bases: TGTGCCAGCAGCTTGGCAGGCGGGAGCTCCTACGAGCAGTACTTC. The encoded protein is CASSLAGGSSYEQYF.